What follows is one T cell receptor (beta chain) and its context. The antigen it binds to is not known. Base qualities are missing; no much larger clone stands one base away. To prepare the library, the immunoSEQ multiplex PCR assay was applied. TCRdb provides this immuneACCESS table in a form limited to in-frame rearrangements. Some clones are lacking; in checked studies, under half of them reflect an unresolved V gene, and why the rest are absent is not known. The sample has about 660,000 clones on record, roughly 90% of them singletons. The top ten clonotypes cover around 0.0099% of the sample. This entry comes from a study of shared T cell receptors in the human thymus (dated by TCRdb to the early 2020s). Concerning the study at large: The study investigated the way shared, self-reactive T-cell receptor alpha chains are produced in the human thymus.

CDR1 and CDR2, looked up from the germline V gene, are LGHNA and YNFKEQ. Trimming leaves V shorter by 0 bases and J shorter by 2 bases, with the junction holding 8 bases beyond the gene matches. The CDR3 starts with the cysteine, ends with the phenylalanine, and has 17 residues. Of all the DNA, just the CDR3 is kept, 51 bases in frame from base 1. These records were also assigned to another study, of human thymus T cells. Reported in the second study: In Finland, the donors were immunologically healthy infants who were having open corrective cardiac surgery for congenital heart defects. Thymus tissue was obtained as surgical resects removed during corrective cardiac surgery. Biased V and J gene segment usage appeared to be present in both thymic and peripheral blood repertoires. According to the related research, thymic TCR repertoires were highly overlapping among unrelated individuals. The study characterized TCR alpha and beta repertoires from roughly 8 infant thymus samples and a few related peripheral blood samples. Donor ages ranging from roughly 6 to 244 days were recorded, and over 5 male and a couple of female infants were included in the cohort. Thymocytes were mechanically released from the tissue and were stored as pellets of about 8.5-31 million cells at -70 degrees C. Genomic DNA was extracted from frozen cell pellets with a QIAsymphony instrument. The immunoSEQ multiplex PCR assay was used to amplify the TCRB and TCRAD loci from a standardized quantity of quality-controlled genomic DNA. The V(D)J region was spanned by amplicons of a length sufficient to cover the CDR3 and to identify V and J genes. Through the commercial immunoSEQ service, the amplicons were sequenced on an Illumina platform. Primer bias and sequencing errors were corrected as previously described, and TCRAD and TCRB definitions were based on the IMGT database. Repertoires were analysed with immunoSEQ Analyzer 3.0 and VDJTools, covering basic statistics, V/J segment usage, diversity estimates, rarefaction and pairwise overlap. Diversity was estimated with Chao1, ChaoE, Efron-Thisted, Shannon and inverse Simpson indices, and also on datasets down-sampled to the smallest sample. Repertoire overlap was determined by strict matching of CDR3 nucleotide sequence, V gene and J gene, and Jaccard-based multidimensional scaling clustering was applied. On average, thymus samples yielded approximately 780,000 unique TCRB clonotypes, whereas blood samples yielded 70,000 to 100,000.

The receptor comes from a boy younger than two with a congenital heart defect. Donor details come from another sample of the same person, matched by shared clones. The specimen was thymocytes. The sequence joins TRBV4-2 to TRBJ1-2, with 8 bases matching TRBD1. The DNA sequence follows: TGTGCCAGCAGCCAAGATGGGCCCAGGGGGCGAAACTATGGCTACACCTTC. Its protein reads: CASSQDGPRGRNYGYTF.